This passage covers 10 T cell receptor beta chains from one sample sequenced in a study of T-cell memory formation after mild COVID-19. In TCRdb, the 5' RACE reads were re-called with MiXCR into one record per CDR3 protein. This table holds about 470,000 distinct CDR3 sequences, roughly 18% found once. Input material: PBMCs or a T cell subset sorted from them (not recorded which). The receptors come from an adult woman who had mild COVID-19 (a few samples of this study predate the infection). Cell type and time point are not known.

This chain joins TRBV7-9 and TRBJ2-1, with D perhaps TRBD2 (5 bases). Trimming left V 1 base short and J 7 bases short, with 11 bases between. Looked up from germline, CDR1 is SEHNR and CDR2 is FQNEAQ (reference sequence). The CDR3 is 14 amino acids. This CDR3 reads CASSLVLAVNEQFF. CDR3 DNA: TGTGCCAGCAGCTTAGTCCTAGCCGTAAATGAGCAGTTCTTC.

This rearrangement joins TRBV13 to TRBJ2-7; 7 bases align to TRBD1. Germline V lookup: CDR1 PRHDT, CDR2 FYEKMQ (reference sequence). The V and J ends lost 5 bases and 2 bases, in that order; junction bases with no gene match: 6. The CDR3 is 14 residues long. The CDR3 loop reads CASSLRDRPYEQYF. As DNA, the CDR3 is TGTGCCAGCAGCCTCCGGGACAGACCCTACGAGCAGTACTTC.

This chain's CDR3 is CASRDWENTGELFF. In nucleotides, the CDR3 is TGTGCCTCTCGGGACTGGGAAAACACCGGGGAGCTGTTTTTT. The chain has TRBV10-3 and TRBJ2-2, with a tentative D call TRBD2 (6 bases). Germline values: CDR1 ENHRY, CDR2 SYGVKD. V was trimmed by 11 bases and J by 2 bases, leaving 15 bases between them. The CDR3 extends over 14 amino acids.

This clonotype was seen only a few times. The CDR3 bases are TGTGCCAGCAGCCTAGGGGGGAGTCAGCCCCAGCATTTT. Its protein is CASSLGGSQPQHF. The V call is TRBV7-9, the J call TRBJ1-5; TRBD1 might be the D (6 bases). V dropped 5 bases and J dropped 6 bases, with 11 bases sitting between them. CDR1 is SEHNR, CDR2 FQNEAQ, per germline (reference sequence). CDR3 size: 13 residues.

This clonotype was seen only a few times. This chain joins TRBV7-9 and TRBJ1-1; D unclear. Trimming removed 6 bases at V and 5 bases at J, with 16 bases between. The germline gives CDR1 SEHNR, CDR2 FQNEAQ (reference sequence). The CDR3 runs 14 residues. This chain's CDR3 is CASRSKWGGTEAFF. The CDR3 region has the DNA TGTGCCAGCAGGTCAAAATGGGGAGGTACTGAAGCTTTCTTT.

The chain is built from TRBV18 and TRBJ2-3; TRBD2 matches at 8 bases. The junction had 3 bases not matched to a gene; V was cut back by 3 bases and J by 1 base. The CDR3 spans 15 residues. CDR1 is KGHSH, CDR2 LQKENI, per germline. CDR3 DNA sequence: TGTGCCAGCTCACCGGAACTAGCGGGCACAGATACGCAGTATTTT. Amino acids: CASSPELAGTDTQYF.

The rearrangement joins TRBV24-1 to TRBJ2-2, with 9 bases lining up with TRBD2. With 1 base clipped from V and 5 bases from J, the junction kept 4 bases outside the gene matches. The germline V gene has CDR1 KGHDR and CDR2 SFDVKD. This CDR3 contains 16 residues. The CDR3 DNA reads as TGTGCCACCAGTGATTTTGGTAGCGGGGGAACCGGGGAGCTGTTTTTT. This encodes CATSDFGSGGTGELFF.

J is TRBJ2-5 and V is TRBV18; D is uncertain. Germline CDR1 KGHSH, CDR2 LQKENI. CDR3 size: 16 residues. V was pared by 2 bases and J by 0 bases, with 13 bases between. The CDR3 spells CASSPKARTHQETQYF. The CDR3 bases are TGTGCCAGCTCACCAAAAGCGAGGACGCACCAAGAGACCCAGTACTTC.

In this sample, this clonotype turned up a few times. The chain employs TRBV5-1 and TRBJ2-1; D not certain. Per the germline V gene, CDR1 is SGHRS and CDR2 is YFSETQ. The CDR3 runs to 14 residues. V was pared by 0 bases and J by 5 bases, with 9 bases between. This CDR3 is CASSLGPANNEQFF. The CDR3 DNA reads as TGCGCCAGCAGCTTGGGCCCAGCGAACAATGAGCAGTTCTTC.

The chain joins TRBV9 to TRBJ2-1, with D unresolved. V lost 1 base and J lost 9, with 11 bases in between. Germline V gene data show CDR1 as SGDLS and CDR2 as YYNGEE. CDR3 size: 13 residues. The DNA of the CDR3 is TGTGCCAGCAGCGTATCGCCCGGGTTTGAGCAGTTCTTC. Amino acids: CASSVSPGFEQFF.